Each of the 5 T cell receptor beta chains below was sequenced from the same sample in a study of blood T cells in healthy people across ages. For the second PCR, which ran for about 6 to 11 cycles, a sample-barcoded 5' primer and a J-beta primer mix were used. TCRdb passed the 5' RACE reads through MiXCR, listing each CDR3 protein once. The sample lists 900,000 to 950,000 distinct CDR3 sequences, about 27% occurring once. These data were likewise used in another study, on T cells of mothers and their children.

The specimen sequenced was blood. The source is a woman between 40 and 50 years old in good health.

This clonotype was found many times. Compared with germline, one end of the junction differs, possibly owing to a read error. The chain is built from TRBV6-2 or TRBV6-3 and TRBJ2-5; tentatively, D is TRBD1 (6 bases). The CDR3 has 15 amino acids. Germline lookup yields CDR1 MNHEY and CDR2 SVGEGT. The CDR3 here is CAGSYTPDSQETQYF. The CDR3 region has the DNA TGTGCCGGCAGTTACACCCCGGACAGCCAAGAGACCCAGTACTTC.

This clonotype occurred a few times. CDR3 residues: CASTRGYGYTF. CDR3 bases: TGCGCCAGCACGAGAGGCTATGGCTACACCTTC. The chain joins TRBV4-1 to TRBJ1-2; D remains ambiguous. The length of the CDR3 is 11 residues. V was pared by 7 bases and J by 4 bases, with 7 bases between. Per germline, CDR1 MGHRA and CDR2 YSYEKL.

The chain joins TRBV28 to TRBJ1-5; TRBD1 is a possible D gene (5 bases). The V gene lost 5 bases and the J gene lost 0 bases, with 17 bases spanning the gap. The CDR3 has 17 residues. Per germline, CDR1 MDHEN and CDR2 SYDVKM. CDR3 region: CASSGPRQRYSNQPQHF. The CDR3 coding sequence is TGTGCCAGCAGTGGCCCTCGACAGCGTTATAGCAATCAGCCCCAGCATTTT.

In its sample, this clonotype was seen once. A much more abundant neighbour one base away suggests this may be a read error. This rearrangement joins TRBV12-3 or TRBV12-4 to TRBJ2-6, with D possibly matching TRBD1 (6 bases). The CDR3 totals 15 residues. CDR3 bases: TGTGCCAGCAGGTACAGGGATTCTGGGGCCAACGTCCCGACTTTC. Residues: CASRYRDSGANVPTF.

The chain combines TRBV10-3 with TRBJ2-1; D remains unclear. Trimming shortened V by 1 base and J by 10 bases, and 17 bases separated the two germline ends. Germline-derived CDR1 and CDR2 are ENHRY and SYGVKD. CDR3 size: 15 residues. The CDR3 DNA reads as TGTGCCATCAGTGAGTTTTCCGGGTTCTCCTACGAGCAGTTCTTC. Translation gives CAISEFSGFSYEQFF.